This TCR beta chain appears in the sequencing data of a study of T cells in Graves' hyperthyroidism and ophthalmopathy. The overall study: Before treatment of any kind, peripheral blood was taken at initial diagnosis. Study outcomes and limitations: Blood samples included most of the expanded thyroid clonotypes exceeding 0.001.

It was RNA transcripts that yielded the amplified TCR beta CDR3 regions. During a first-round RT-PCR of the TCR CDR3, the HTBI primer set was used. TCRdb fed the multiplex PCR reads into MiXCR, producing one record per CDR3 protein. The sample lists around 340,000 distinct CDR3 sequences; 21% were seen once. Exclusions: uncontrolled infection, other autoimmune disease, pregnancy, lactation. From more than 8 ml of fresh peripheral blood, PBMCs were isolated. A few counts support this clonotype. What it recognizes is unknown. Trimming took off 2 bases at V and 6 bases at J, with 8 bases between the two ends. This CDR3 has 13 amino acids. Germline V gene lookup returns CDR1 MNHNS and CDR2 SASEGT.

The chain joins TRBV6-1 to TRBJ2-4, with no clear D. The clonotype originates from a woman aged 50 to 60 with Graves' hyperthyroidism. Sequenced input: blood. This CDR3 is CASSELNRNIQYF. In nucleotides, the CDR3 is TGTGCCAGCAGTGAATTGAACAGAAACATTCAGTACTTC.